What follows is one TCR beta chain and its context. Antigen: not known. A much larger clonotype is one base distant, so this may be a read error. This sample was included in a study of metastatic and nonmetastatic thyroid tumors. Study overall: A comparison of repertoires was made across blood and tumor or nodule tissue from malignant and benign thyroid patients.

Per the original data handling: A papillary thyroid cancer distant-metastasis classifier was built from CDR3 differences across clinicopathological groups. TCRdb reprocessed the PCR reads using MiXCR. The authors' filters were not applied to this entry. The table includes some 37,000 clones, roughly 20% detected once. All patients were treatment-naive before thyroid surgery. General study points: Across blood and tumor, TCR beta diversity in malignant thyroid tumors was reportedly significantly higher than in benign nodules.

Germline CDR1 and CDR2: SGHNT and YYREEE (reference sequence). CDR3 length: 12 residues. The receptor comes from a female donor with papillary thyroid cancer or a benign thyroid nodule (not recorded which). Some clones in this sample may be carry-over from other donors' samples. This sequence joins TRBV5-4 and TRBJ2-7, with a possible D match to TRBD2 (5 bases). The material sequenced was blood. The CDR3 DNA sequence: TGTGCCAGCAGCTTGGGAGACTACGAGAAGTACTTC. Translated, it gives CASSLGDYEKYF.